The TCR beta chain under discussion was sequenced for a study of CD8 T cells in ankylosing spondylitis. Overall study results and limits: Blood from ankylosing spondylitis patients appeared to carry a characteristic roughly 8-variant TCR beta motif. Disease-associated clones were reportedly significantly overrepresented in matched ankylosing spondylitis synovial fluid. Some of these motif variants have turned up before, in reports on reactive arthritis synovial fluid and blood.

Of note for this clonotype: Antigen: not known.

Construction of TCR beta libraries was performed using quantitative 5'-RACE with molecular barcodes. From the 5' RACE reads, TCRdb called clonotypes with MiXCR, one entry per CDR3 protein. The sample has 150,000 to 200,000 distinct CDR3 sequences, around a sixth seen once. This CDR3 spans 14 amino acids. Germline V gene lookup returns CDR1 SQVTM and CDR2 ANQGSEA. Trimming cost V 4 bases and J 5 bases, with 15 bases left between them. This TCR was sampled from a male donor aged 10-35 years with ankylosing spondylitis or in good health (not recorded which). Sequenced: blood, either unsorted or a sorted T cell fraction (not recorded which). The rearrangement links TRBV29-1 to TRBJ2-1, with a weak D call TRBD2 (6 bases). The CDR3 loop is CSVAFGSYDNEQFF. The CDR3 bases are TGCAGCGTTGCGTTCGGGAGTTACGACAATGAGCAGTTCTTC.